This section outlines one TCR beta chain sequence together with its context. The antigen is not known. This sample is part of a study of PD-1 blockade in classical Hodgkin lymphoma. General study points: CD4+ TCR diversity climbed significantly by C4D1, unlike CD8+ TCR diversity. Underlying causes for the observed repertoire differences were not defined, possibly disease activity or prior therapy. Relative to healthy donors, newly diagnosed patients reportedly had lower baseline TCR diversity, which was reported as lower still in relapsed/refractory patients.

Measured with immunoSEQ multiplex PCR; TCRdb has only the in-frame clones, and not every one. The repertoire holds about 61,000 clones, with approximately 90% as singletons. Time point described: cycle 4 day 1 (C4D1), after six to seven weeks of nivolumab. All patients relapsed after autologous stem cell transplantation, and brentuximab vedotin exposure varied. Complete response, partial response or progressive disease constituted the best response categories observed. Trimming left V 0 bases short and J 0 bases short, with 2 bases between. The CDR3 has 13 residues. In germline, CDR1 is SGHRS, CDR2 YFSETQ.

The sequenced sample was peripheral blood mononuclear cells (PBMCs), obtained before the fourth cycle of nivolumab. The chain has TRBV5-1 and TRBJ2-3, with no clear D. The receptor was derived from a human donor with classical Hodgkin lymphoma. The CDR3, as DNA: TGCGCCAGCAGCTTGGCCAGCACAGATACGCAGTATTTT. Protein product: CASSLASTDTQYF.